This T cell receptor (beta chain) comes out of a study of blood T cell repertoires in COVID-19 (TCRdb year 2020). With respect to the entire study: The collaborator samples originated in the United States, Italy and Spain and spanned the acute and convalescent phases of COVID-19. The material from the prospective study consisted of cDNA or gDNA derived from T cells, B-cell-depleted T cells, or PBMCs. Deeply sampled blood TCRbeta repertoires from subjects exposed to, actively infected with, or recovered from COVID-19 were included in the dataset. The repertoires were made available in a free public database intended to serve as a resource for research on the immune response to SARS-CoV-2. Samples came from the ongoing ImmuneRACE study (first 160 participants) plus 1,254 subjects from 6 global collaborators. The sample metadata nearly always contained a de-identified subject ID, COVID-19 status, age in years and sex. Where available, HLA class I and class II types were taken from metadata supplied by the sample provider and were not determined by assay-based typing.

What the research found in general, with its limitations: The quantity of clinical and demographic metadata differed by source and by participant and was supplied without curation.

According to the germline V gene, CDR1 reads WSHSY and CDR2 reads SAAADI. After removal of 6 bases from V and 4 bases from J, the junction retains 4 bases not matched to a gene. The CDR3, cysteine through phenylalanine, is 14 amino acids long. The sequence is cut down to CDR3 DNA, 42 bases in frame from base 1. The table lists this clone with many counts. Its antigen has not been determined. No base-level quality is on record; no much larger clone is a single base apart. The collaborating institutions used their own protocols to collect whole blood in K2EDTA tubes. For TCRbeta analysis, collaborators shipped samples in one of three forms: frozen whole blood, isolated PBMCs, or DNA extracted from either of those sample types. TCRbeta CDR3 regions were amplified from genomic DNA by means of the immunoSEQ Assay, a bias-controlled multiplex PCR. For the original study's pipeline: Within the assay, amplification of reference gene primers was used to estimate how many nucleated cells each sample contained. Sequence reads were collapsed and filtered to measure the absolute abundance of every unique TCRbeta CDR3 rearrangement. For each sample, productive Simpson clonality was calculated as the square root of Simpson's diversity index across productive rearrangements. TCRdb carries this immuneACCESS record with in-frame sequences only. Its versions omit some clonotypes, under half of them owing to an unresolved V gene in the studies checked, with the rest unexplained. V and J calls and clone size come straight from that table; D and trimming were deduced from the DNA. The sample data list some 94,000 clones, and about 70% of these were observed just once. The ten largest clones represent roughly 25% of the sample.

The chain joins TRBV10-2 to TRBJ1-5; TRBD1 matches 9 bases in the middle. The source is a woman between 55 and 75 years old in a cohort sampled during active or convalescent COVID-19. The specimen was peripheral blood. The sequenced DNA: TGCGCCAGCAGCAACGACAGGGGGAATCAGCCCCAGCATTTT. Protein translation: CASSNDRGNQPQHF.